The 16 T cell receptor beta chains below come from one sample, sequenced in a study of blood T cell repertoires in COVID-19. Repertoires were generated with immunoSEQ multiplex PCR, while TCRdb's copy carries only in-frame clones and drops some. The sample contains about 150,000 clones, 65% to 90% of which appear only once. The sequenced material came from peripheral blood. The origin of the receptors is a woman in her forties or fifties in a cohort sampled during active or convalescent COVID-19.

A single count supports this clone. The V and J genes are TRBV10-3 and TRBJ2-1, with 11 positions matching TRBD2. Per germline, CDR1 ENHRY and CDR2 SYGVKD. The CDR3 sequence is 16 residues long. J gave up 3 bases and V 7 bases, and 8 bases lay outside the gene matches. CDR3 amino acids: CAIKDNSGGVYNEQFF. For the CDR3, the DNA is TGTGCCATCAAGGATAATAGCGGGGGGGTCTACAATGAGCAGTTCTTC.

This clone came up a few times. This rearrangement joins TRBV5-1 to TRBJ2-1, with D maybe TRBD2 (6 bases). Germline lookup yields CDR1 SGHRS and CDR2 YFSETQ. V was trimmed by 2 bases and J by 4 bases, leaving 10 bases between them. The CDR3 consists of 14 residues. The CDR3 loop reads CASSFAGSYNEQFF. The CDR3 nucleotides are TGCGCCAGCAGCTTCGCCGGGAGTTACAATGAGCAGTTCTTC.

DNA for the CDR3: TGTGCCAGCGCGAGGGTTTCTGAAGCTTTCTTT. It encodes CASARVSEAFF. The J gene is TRBJ1-1, the V gene TRBV11-2; D remains unclear. Germline V gene data show CDR1 as SGHAT and CDR2 as FQNNGV. The CDR3 consists of 11 residues. Trimming left V 8 bases short and J 6 bases short, with 10 bases between.

The chain has TRBV2 and TRBJ1-5, with TRBD1 matching 10 bases. After removal of 6 bases from V and 5 bases from J, the junction contained 4 bases not matched to a gene. The CDR3 length is 14 residues. CDR1 and CDR2 (germline): SNHLY, FYNNEI. The CDR3 loop is CASSQTGGYQPQHF. CDR3 in DNA: TGTGCCAGCAGCCAGACAGGGGGCTATCAGCCCCAGCATTTT.

The chain has TRBV12-3 or TRBV12-4 and TRBJ1-2; 8 bases align to TRBD1. This CDR3 has 12 amino acids. V gave up 6 bases and J gave up 7 bases; unmatched junction bases: 4. In nucleotides, the CDR3 is TGTGCCAGCAGATTCGGACAGGGTGGCTACACCTTC. It translates to CASRFGQGGYTF.

The chain recombines TRBV9 with TRBJ2-3; TRBD2 matches 11 bases. This CDR3 is built from 14 residues. CDR1 and CDR2 from the germline V gene are SGDLS and YYNGEE. J gave up 5 bases and V 3 bases, and 2 bases lay outside the gene matches. CDR3: CASSASGGRDTQYF. The CDR3, as DNA: TGTGCCAGCAGCGCTAGCGGGGGGCGAGATACGCAGTATTTT.

The rearrangement links TRBV18 to TRBJ2-5; possible D gene TRBD1, 6 bases. CDR3 size: 14 residues. Germline lookup yields CDR1 KGHSH and CDR2 LQKENI. V was cut by 6 bases and J by 1 base, with 12 bases left in between. This CDR3 reads CASSLLGGQETQYF. The CDR3 DNA follows: TGTGCCAGCTCCCTTTTAGGGGGCCAAGAGACCCAGTACTTC.

In nucleotides, the CDR3 is TGTGCCTGGAGTAGGACAGGGTACTATGGCTACACCTTC. This encodes CAWSRTGYYGYTF. The chain links TRBV30 to TRBJ1-2, with 8 bases identical to TRBD1. The germline CDR1 and CDR2 sequences are GTSNPN and SVGIG (reference sequence). The length of the CDR3 is 13 residues. The V gene end was trimmed by 2 bases and the J gene end by 3 bases; junction bases not matched to a gene: 2.

The genes are TRBV10-3 and TRBJ2-7; 9 bases match TRBD2. Germline V gene sequence: CDR1 ENHRY, CDR2 SYGVKD. V shed 0 bases and J 3 bases; nucleotides not matched to a gene: 6. The CDR3 spans 16 residues. Here the CDR3 DNA reads TGTGCCATCAGTGAGTCTGGGACTAGCCCTGGCTACGAGCAGTACTTC. Protein: CAISESGTSPGYEQYF.

The rearrangement uses TRBV5-5 and TRBJ1-1, with D possibly being TRBD1 (6 bases). Between the trimmed V and J ends, which lost 0 bases and 4 bases, there was a span of 13 bases. The CDR3 runs to 15 residues. Germline V gives CDR1 SGHKS, CDR2 YYEKEE (reference sequence). The CDR3 bases are TGTGCCAGCAGCTTGGATCCGGGGGGCGGCACTGAAGCTTTCTTT. Protein product: CASSLDPGGGTEAFF.

This clone was seen a handful of times. V is TRBV14 and J is TRBJ1-6; no firm D call. Trimming cost V 1 base and J 7 bases, with 11 bases left between them. This CDR3 spans 15 amino acids. Germline CDR1 and CDR2: SGHDN and FVKESK. Here the CDR3 DNA reads TGTGCCAGCAGCCAAGGACCCTCTAGGAATTCACCCCTCCACTTT. Translation: CASSQGPSRNSPLHF.

The chain has TRBV3-1 (or the pseudogene TRBV3-2) and TRBJ2-7; 9 bases map to TRBD2. The CDR3 covers 21 residues. J was trimmed by 2 bases and V by 0 bases; bases with no gene match: 20. Germline CDR1 reads LGHDT; CDR2 reads YNNKEL (reference sequence). The CDR3 DNA follows: TGTGCCAGCAGCCAAGAACGTCGCAGCGGGGGGCTCCGCGTATTACCCTACGAGCAGTACTTC. Its translation is CASSQERRSGGLRVLPYEQYF.

V is TRBV2 and J is TRBJ1-4; tentatively, D is TRBD1 (6 bases). Trimming took 2 bases from V and 14 from J, leaving 9 bases between them. Germline values: CDR1 SNHLY, CDR2 FYNNEI. This CDR3 comprises 11 residues. The CDR3 DNA reads TGTGCCAGCAGTGAATTACAGGGTCTGTTTTTT. Protein product: CASSELQGLFF.

This chain joins TRBV6-5 and TRBJ1-4; 9 bases fit TRBD1. Germline loops: CDR1 MNHEY, CDR2 SVGAGI. Germline trimming cut 3 bases from V and 0 bases from J; bases unmatched to any gene: 2. This CDR3 is 16 amino acids long. CDR3 bases: TGTGCCAGCAGTTATGGGACAGGGTCAACTAATGAAAAACTGTTTTTT. Its protein is CASSYGTGSTNEKLFF.

V usage is TRBV30 and J usage is TRBJ2-7, with 9 bases aligning to TRBD1. CDR1 and CDR2 (germline): GTSNPN, SVGIG (reference sequence). Germline trimming cut 4 bases from V and 7 bases from J; bases unmatched to any gene: 11. This CDR3 is built from 14 residues. The CDR3 is CAWITGGARREQYF. CDR3 sequence (DNA): TGTGCCTGGATCACAGGGGGCGCTAGGAGGGAGCAGTACTTC. Full variable domain (rest looked up from reference TRBV30 and TRBJ2-7): SQTIHQWPATLVQPVGSPLSLECTVEGTSNPNLYWYRQAAGRGLQLLFYSVGIGQISSEVPQNLSASRPQDRQFILSSKKLLLSDSGFYLCAWITGGARREQYFGPGTRLTVT.

The chain joins TRBV5-1 to TRBJ2-5, with 7 bases identical to TRBD2. The V segment lost 0 bases and the J segment 3 bases; nucleotides outside the gene matches: 11. Germline V gene sequence: CDR1 SGHRS, CDR2 YFSETQ. This CDR3 has 17 residues. CDR3 in amino acids: CASSLAVGLAGEETQYF. The CDR3 DNA reads as TGCGCCAGCAGCTTGGCCGTGGGGTTAGCGGGCGAAGAGACCCAGTACTTC.